The 15 T cell receptor beta chains below come from one sample, sequenced in a study of metastatic and nonmetastatic thyroid tumors. Until they underwent thyroid surgery, no patient had received any treatment. MiXCR re-clonotyped the PCR reads for TCRdb. The sample has 35,000 to 50,000 clones; about 12% are singletons. Sequences were obtained from blood. The receptors were sampled from a male donor with papillary thyroid cancer or a benign thyroid nodule (not recorded which). Some clones in this sample may be carry-over from other donors' samples.

This clone was counted at least ten times. The V call is TRBV20-1, the J call TRBJ2-6; no clear D gene. Looked up from germline, CDR1 is DFQATT and CDR2 is SNEGSKA (reference sequence). This CDR3 is 16 amino acids long. V lost 0 bases and J lost 0, with 9 bases in between. Written as DNA, the CDR3 is TGCAGTGCTAGAGATTTGGTAAACTCTGGGGCCAACGTCCTGACTTTC. Amino acids: CSARDLVNSGANVLTF.

At least ten counts were recorded for this clone. The chain combines TRBV10-3 with TRBJ2-1; the match to TRBD1 covers 9 bases. Germline V gene sequence: CDR1 ENHRY, CDR2 SYGVKD. The CDR3 has 14 amino acids. Trimming took 3 bases from V and 7 from J; bases not matched to a gene: 4. In nucleotides, the CDR3 is TGTGCCATCAGTGAAGGGACAGGGCCGAATGAGCAGTTCTTC. Protein: CAISEGTGPNEQFF.

This clone was found many times. The J gene is TRBJ1-5, the V gene TRBV19; no clear D. The V end was cut by 0 bases, the J end by 4 bases, with 10 bases between. The CDR3 covers 15 residues. CDR1 LNHDA and CDR2 SQIVND come from the germline V gene (reference sequence). In DNA form, the CDR3 reads TGTGCCAGTAGTATAGACGCTGGAGGGAATCAGCCCCAGCATTTT. This sequence encodes CASSIDAGGNQPQHF.

This clone was recorded at least ten times. The chain recombines TRBV6-4 with TRBJ1-5, with unresolved D. Trimming pared 5 bases from V and 5 bases from J, leaving 13 bases between. Per the germline V gene, CDR1 is MRHNA and CDR2 is SNTAGT. This CDR3 has 14 amino acids. The CDR3 spells CASSLRETYQPQHF. The DNA of the CDR3 is TGTGCCAGCAGTCTCCGTGAAACCTATCAGCCCCAGCATTTT.

This clone was detected ten times or more. The V and J genes are TRBV20-1 and TRBJ1-4; a possible D gene is TRBD1 (6 bases). The CDR3 totals 13 residues. Germline loops: CDR1 DFQATT, CDR2 SNEGSKA (reference sequence). Trimming shortened V by 1 base and J by 3 bases, and 6 bases separated the two germline ends. The CDR3 sequence is CSARGGPNEKLFF. As DNA, the CDR3 is TGCAGTGCTAGAGGGGGGCCTAATGAAAAACTGTTTTTT.

This clone was counted many times. The chain carries TRBV7-9 and TRBJ1-5; D call uncertain. The CDR3 contains 12 residues. V gave up 3 bases and J gave up 5 bases, with 5 bases separating them. Germline V gives CDR1 SEHNR, CDR2 FQNEAQ (reference sequence). CDR3 sequence (DNA): TGTGCCAGCAGCTTGGAGGATCAGCCCCAGCATTTT. This sequence encodes CASSLEDQPQHF.

This clone was counted many times. The chain uses TRBV19 and TRBJ2-7; D is possibly TRBD1 (5 bases). Germline V CDR1 and CDR2: LNHDA, SQIVND (reference sequence). V was trimmed by 3 bases and J by 2 bases, leaving 14 bases between them. The CDR3 loop spans 15 amino acids. The chain's CDR3 is CASSIKFDRTYEQYF. In DNA form, the CDR3 reads TGTGCCAGTAGTATTAAGTTTGACAGAACCTACGAGCAGTACTTC.

This clone was observed a handful of times. Possible read error: a much larger clone is one base away. The sample has other DNA sequences that encode this CDR3 too. The chain is built from TRBV5-6 and TRBJ1-4; 7 bases are a match to TRBD1. Germline loops: CDR1 SGHDT, CDR2 YYEEEE. This CDR3 is 15 amino acids long. CDR3 region: CASSLAWGQREKLFF. The CDR3 DNA is TGCGCCAGCAGCTTGGCCTGGGGACAGCGGGAAAAACTGTTTTTT.

This clone was seen repeatedly, ten times or more. Other DNA sequences in this specimen translate into the identical CDR3. This chain joins TRBV10-2 and TRBJ1-5; D remains ambiguous. The V end was cut by 2 bases, the J end by 10 bases, with 12 bases between. In germline, CDR1 is WSHSY, CDR2 SAAADI. The CDR3 is 13 amino acids. Here the CDR3 DNA reads TGCGCCAGCAGTGAGATCCAGGCAGGTCCCCAGCATTTT. Protein: CASSEIQAGPQHF.

This clone was counted at least ten times. This rearrangement joins TRBV28 to TRBJ2-3, with D possibly being TRBD2 (5 bases). Germline assignment: CDR1 MDHEN and CDR2 SYDVKM. CDR3 length: 12 residues. V was clipped by 7 bases and J by 8 bases, with 13 bases between them. CDR3 protein: CASTRGRVTQYF. CDR3 nucleotides: TGTGCCAGCACCCGGGGTCGGGTTACGCAGTATTTT.

Of note for this clone: Compared with germline, one end of the junction differs, possibly owing to a read error. The chain uses TRBV4-3 and TRBJ2-3, with 13 positions matching TRBD2. The germline gives CDR1 LGHNA, CDR2 YSLEER. The CDR3 contains 17 residues. The CDR3 protein is CASNQNSGLAGPDTQYF. In DNA form, the CDR3 reads TGCGCCAGCAACCAAAATTCGGGACTAGCGGGACCAGATACGCAGTATTTT.

This clone has a count of ten or more. The sample carries other DNA sequences with the same CDR3. The gene calls are TRBV5-4 and TRBJ1-1, with D possibly being TRBD1 (6 bases). V was shortened by 2 bases and J by 2 bases, with 16 bases between the two germline ends. CDR1 is SGHNT and CDR2 is YYREEE in the germline V gene (reference sequence). CDR3 length equals 16 residues. Here the CDR3 reads CASSLGGPRVNTEAFF. Written as DNA, the CDR3 is TGTGCCAGCAGCTTAGGGGGGCCAAGGGTAAACACTGAAGCTTTCTTT.

A note on this clone: Being one base from a much bigger clone, this may be a read error. The J gene is TRBJ1-1, the V gene TRBV10-3; possibly TRBD1 for D (5 bases). Germline CDR1 and CDR2: ENHRY and SYGVKD. This CDR3 is 18 amino acids long. The V end was cut by 4 bases, the J end by 0 bases, with 21 bases between. The CDR3, as DNA: TGTGCCATCAGTGCCCTCCGGGGGACCGGGAGAATGAACACTGAAGCTTTCTTT. It yields the protein CAISALRGTGRMNTEAFF.

Details on this clone: This may be a read error, as it is one base from a much larger clone. The same CDR3 arises from other DNA sequences in this sample as well. This chain joins TRBV11-3 and TRBJ2-2; D gene uncertain. Trimming took 5 bases from V and 3 from J, leaving 16 bases between them. Germline values: CDR1 SGHNT, CDR2 YENEEA. The CDR3 runs 16 residues. CDR3 region: CASSPFGGADTGELFF. CDR3 DNA sequence: TGTGCCAGCAGCCCATTTGGTGGCGCGGACACCGGGGAGCTGTTTTTT. Looking up the rest from reference TRBV11-3 and TRBJ2-2 gives the full variable domain: EAGVVQSPRYKIIEKKQPVAFWCNPISGHNTLYWYLQNLGQGPELLIRYENEEAVDDSQLPKDRFSAERLKGVDSTLKIQPAELGDSAVYLCASSPFGGADTGELFFGEGSRLTVL.

This clone was recorded at least ten times. The chain links TRBV30 to TRBJ1-6, with unresolved D. Between the trimmed V and J ends, which lost 0 bases and 10 bases, there was a span of 10 bases. Germline V gene data show CDR1 as GTSNPN and CDR2 as SVGIG (reference sequence). The CDR3 covers 13 residues. In DNA, the CDR3 is TGTGCCTGGAGTGTACTGCCGGGGTCACCCCTCCACTTT. Translation: CAWSVLPGSPLHF.